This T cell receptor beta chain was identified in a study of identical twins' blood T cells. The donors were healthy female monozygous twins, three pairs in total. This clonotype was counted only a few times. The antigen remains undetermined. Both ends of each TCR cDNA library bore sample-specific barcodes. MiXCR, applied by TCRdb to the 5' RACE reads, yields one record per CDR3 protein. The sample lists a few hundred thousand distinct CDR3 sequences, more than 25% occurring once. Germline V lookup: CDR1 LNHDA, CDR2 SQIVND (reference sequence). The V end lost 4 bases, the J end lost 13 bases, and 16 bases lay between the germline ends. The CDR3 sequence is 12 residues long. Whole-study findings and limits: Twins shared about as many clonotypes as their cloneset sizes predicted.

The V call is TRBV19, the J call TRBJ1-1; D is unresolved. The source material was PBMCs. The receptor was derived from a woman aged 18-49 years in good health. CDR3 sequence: CASSTSPVVVFF. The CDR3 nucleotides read TGTGCCAGTAGTACAAGTCCCGTTGTCGTTTTCTTT.